This T cell receptor beta chain was recovered during a study of regulatory T cells in long-lasting Graves disease. This clonotype was detected a few times. iRepertoire HTBI primers and Arm-PCR of CDR3 regions built TCR beta libraries. TCRdb reprocessed the multiplex PCR reads via MiXCR and lists one record per CDR3 protein. The sample lists around 480,000 distinct CDR3 sequences, 15% to 20% occurring once. Time point noted: newly diagnosed GD, antithyroid drugs for less than 3 months. RNA isolated from PBMCs was used to make the TCR library. The same sample was also used in a study of T cells in Graves' hyperthyroidism and ophthalmopathy. That work adds: The TCR CDR3 was amplified in a first-round RT-PCR using the HTBI primer set. Ophthalmopathy was distinguished from stable hyperthyroidism by 13 V-J signatures.

Sequencing used peripheral blood mononuclear cells (PBMCs), obtained at new diagnosis, from a patient treated with antithyroid drugs. This clonotype was obtained from a man in his forties with Graves disease.

The CDR3 sequence is CASSFAGTNYGYTF. For the CDR3, the DNA is TGTGCCAGCAGTTTCGCGGGGACGAACTATGGCTACACCTTC. The chain links TRBV28 to TRBJ1-2, with TRBD1 as a possible D gene (5 bases). The CDR3 is 14 residues long. Germline V gives CDR1 MDHEN, CDR2 SYDVKM. The V end was cut by 3 bases, the J end by 2 bases, with 10 bases between.